There are many counts of the clone carrying this TCR beta chain. Its target is not known. Looked up from germline, CDR1 is DFQATT and CDR2 is SNEGSKA (reference sequence). CDR3 length equals 13 residues. The V end lost 6 bases, the J end lost 6 bases, and 14 bases lay between the germline ends. Time point defined: patch test 3, about 24 weeks after DPC sensitization. Described treatment: therapeutic diphenylcyclopropenone sensitization with weekly scalp DPC. Blood was drawn before each patch test was applied. This sample is drawn from a study of human T cells and chemical hapten exposure. Turning to the study itself: The patients were mostly female; they had alopecia areata, totalis or universalis. General study points: With DPC sensitization, TCRs exceeding 1 in 1000 frequency showed no change.

Individual cDNA molecules each carried unique molecular identifiers attached by the library. Each CDR3 protein gets one entry after TCRdb re-called the RACE reads with MiXCR. This sample has about 90,000 distinct CDR3 sequences, with 11% found just once. Sequenced here: whole blood, sampled in connection with sensitization to the hapten diphenylcyclopropenone (DPC). The receptor was isolated from a woman in her thirties with alopecia areata. Some clones in this sample may be carry-over from other donors' samples. The chain carries TRBV20-1 and TRBJ2-2; D gene uncertain. The CDR3 protein is CSASRGLSGELFF. The DNA of the CDR3 is TGCAGTGCCTCACGAGGATTGTCCGGGGAGCTGTTTTTT.